The rows below give T cell receptor beta chains drawn from one sample of a study of blood T cell repertoires in COVID-19. Here immunoSEQ multiplex PCR was the method, and the copy in TCRdb shows in-frame clones only, minus some. The sample lists about 190,000 clones, about 82% occurring once. The sample taken for sequencing was peripheral blood. These receptors were obtained from a woman aged 30 to 39 with acute or convalescent COVID-19. Both conserved end residues are part of each CDR3. D genes are given only for firm matches. Only part of the rows carry a size: once, few, many, or a class if the clone is expanded.

clone_size	d_call	v_call	j_call	cdr3_aa	cdr3_nt
.	.	TRBV6-5	TRBJ1-2	CASSYQGTNYGYTF	TGTGCCAGCAGTTACCAGGGGACGAACTATGGCTACACCTTC
.	TRBD1	TRBV7-2	TRBJ2-1	CASSPDRGPNEQFF	TGTGCCAGCAGCCCGGACAGGGGGCCAAATGAGCAGTTCTTC
.	TRBD1	TRBV5-1	TRBJ1-1	CASSMVPGQVSEAFF	TGCGCCAGCAGCATGGTTCCGGGACAGGTTTCCGAAGCTTTCTTT
.	.	TRBV7-6	TRBJ1-2	CASSLEAGPNYGYTF	TGTGCCAGCAGCTTAGAGGCAGGCCCTAACTATGGCTACACCTTC
.	TRBD2	TRBV3-1/TRBV3-2	TRBJ2-2	CASSSLFMRGSPGELFF	TGTGCCAGCAGCTCTCTCTTTATGCGGGGGAGCCCCGGGGAGCTGTTTTTT
.	.	TRBV15	TRBJ2-2	CATSTGEGDTGELFF	TGTGCCACCAGCACAGGGGAAGGGGACACCGGGGAGCTGTTTTTT
.	.	TRBV2	TRBJ1-5	CARGGTGNNQPQHF	TGTGCCAGAGGGGGTACAGGGAACAATCAGCCCCAGCATTTT
.	.	TRBV9	TRBJ1-1	CASSVTPGGTEAFF	TGTGCCAGCAGCGTAACTCCAGGAGGGACTGAAGCTTTCTTT
.	.	TRBV6-5	TRBJ2-3	CASSPGSSTDTQYF	TGTGCCAGCAGTCCGGGGTCCAGCACAGATACGCAGTATTTT
.	TRBD1	TRBV7-9	TRBJ2-1	CASSLPGQLDNEQFF	TGTGCCAGCAGCTTACCGGGACAGCTAGACAATGAGCAGTTCTTC
.	TRBD1	TRBV15	TRBJ1-1	CATSARDRMNTEAFF	TGTGCCACCAGCGCTCGGGACAGAATGAACACTGAAGCTTTCTTT
.	TRBD2	TRBV7-8	TRBJ2-3	CASSLEGLAGVGTDTQYF	TGTGCCAGCAGCTTAGAGGGACTAGCGGGAGTTGGGACAGATACGCAGTATTTT
.	.	TRBV9	TRBJ1-2	CASSVATDTGKIGGYTF	TGTGCCAGCAGCGTAGCTACCGATACAGGGAAGATTGGTGGCTACACCTTC
.	TRBD1	TRBV10-3	TRBJ1-2	CAIRGQPNYGYTF	TGTGCCATCAGGGGACAGCCAAACTATGGCTACACCTTC
.	.	TRBV15	TRBJ1-2	CATSANWDNGYTF	TGTGCCACCAGCGCTAATTGGGACAATGGCTACACCTTC
.	.	TRBV5-4	TRBJ2-2	CASSLDGQGFNTGELFF	TGTGCCAGCAGCTTGGACGGGCAGGGGTTTAACACCGGGGAGCTGTTTTTT
.	TRBD1	TRBV7-9	TRBJ1-3	CASSLAQGFGNTIYF	TGTGCCAGCAGCTTAGCACAGGGGTTTGGAAACACCATATATTTT
.	.	TRBV19	TRBJ1-5	CASSIEGRGNQPQHF	TGTGCCAGTAGTATAGAGGGGAGGGGCAATCAGCCCCAGCATTTT
.	TRBD1	TRBV7-8	TRBJ2-3	CASSLNVGTGTDTQYF	TGTGCCAGCAGCTTAAATGTGGGGACAGGCACAGATACGCAGTATTTT
few	.	TRBV11-2	TRBJ1-6	CASSRGSPLHF	TGTGCCAGCAGCAGGGGGTCACCCCTCCACTTT
once	.	TRBV25-1	TRBJ1-4	CASSDLPGLGLNEKLFF	TGTGCCAGCAGTGACCTTCCCGGACTCGGTTTGAATGAAAAACTGTTTTTT
.	.	TRBV5-6	TRBJ1-1	CASLSGWANTEAFF	TGTGCCAGCCTCTCAGGGTGGGCGAACACTGAAGCTTTCTTT
.	TRBD2	TRBV6-2/TRBV6-3	TRBJ2-2	CASSFRREPGNTGELFF	TGTGCCAGCAGCTTCCGGCGGGAGCCAGGGAACACCGGGGAGCTGTTTTTT
.	.	TRBV6-1	TRBJ1-5	CASSENGMISNQPQHF	TGTGCCAGCAGTGAAAACGGGATGATTAGCAATCAGCCCCAGCATTTT